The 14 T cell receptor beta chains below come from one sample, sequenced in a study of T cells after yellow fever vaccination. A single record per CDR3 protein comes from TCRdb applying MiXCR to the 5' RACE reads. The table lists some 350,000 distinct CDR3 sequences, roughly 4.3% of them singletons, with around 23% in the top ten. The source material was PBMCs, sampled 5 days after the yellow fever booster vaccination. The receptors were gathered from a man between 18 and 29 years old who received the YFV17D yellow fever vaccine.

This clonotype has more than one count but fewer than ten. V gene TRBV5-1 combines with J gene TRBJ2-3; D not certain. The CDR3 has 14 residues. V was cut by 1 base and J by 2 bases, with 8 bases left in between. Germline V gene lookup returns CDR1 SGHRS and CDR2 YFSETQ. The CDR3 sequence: CASSLLSLTDTQYF. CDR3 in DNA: TGCGCCAGCAGCTTGCTAAGCCTCACAGATACGCAGTATTTT.

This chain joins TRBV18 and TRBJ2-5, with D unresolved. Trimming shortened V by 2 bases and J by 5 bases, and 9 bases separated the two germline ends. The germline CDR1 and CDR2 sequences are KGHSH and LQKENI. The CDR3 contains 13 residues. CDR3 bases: TGTGCCAGCTCACCAAAAAATCAGGAGACCCAGTACTTC. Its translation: CASSPKNQETQYF. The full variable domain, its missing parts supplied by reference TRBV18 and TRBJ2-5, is NAGVMQNPRHLVRRRGQEARLRCSPMKGHSHVYWYRQLPEEGLKFMVYLQKENIIDESGMPKERFSAEFPKEGPSILRIQQVVRGDSAAYFCASSPKNQETQYFGPGTRLLVL.

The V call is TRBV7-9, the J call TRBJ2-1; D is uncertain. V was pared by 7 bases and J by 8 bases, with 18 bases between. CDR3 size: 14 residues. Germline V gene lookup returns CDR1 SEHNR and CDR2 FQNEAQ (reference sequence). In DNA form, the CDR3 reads TGTGCCAGCACCCCAGTCCCAAAATCACATGAGCAGTTCTTC. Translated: CASTPVPKSHEQFF.

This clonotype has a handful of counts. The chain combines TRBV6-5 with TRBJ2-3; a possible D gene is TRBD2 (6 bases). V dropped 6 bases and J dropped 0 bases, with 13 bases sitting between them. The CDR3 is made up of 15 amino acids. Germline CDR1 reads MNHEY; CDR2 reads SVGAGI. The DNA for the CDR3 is TGTGCCAGCAGCCCAAAGGGAGGTAGCACAGATACGCAGTATTTT. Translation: CASSPKGGSTDTQYF.

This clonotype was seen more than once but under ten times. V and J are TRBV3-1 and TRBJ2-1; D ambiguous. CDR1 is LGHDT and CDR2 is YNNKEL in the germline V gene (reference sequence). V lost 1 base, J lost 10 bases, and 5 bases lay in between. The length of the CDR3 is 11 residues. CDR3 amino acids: CASSQVDEQFF. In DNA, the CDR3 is TGTGCCAGCAGCCAAGTGGACGAGCAGTTCTTC.

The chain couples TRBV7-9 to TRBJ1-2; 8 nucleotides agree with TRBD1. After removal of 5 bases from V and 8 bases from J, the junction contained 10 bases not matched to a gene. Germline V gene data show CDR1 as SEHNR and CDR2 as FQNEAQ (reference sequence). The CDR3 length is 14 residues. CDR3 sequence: CASSPEQGAWGYTF. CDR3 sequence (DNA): TGTGCCAGCAGCCCAGAGCAGGGGGCGTGGGGCTACACCTTC.

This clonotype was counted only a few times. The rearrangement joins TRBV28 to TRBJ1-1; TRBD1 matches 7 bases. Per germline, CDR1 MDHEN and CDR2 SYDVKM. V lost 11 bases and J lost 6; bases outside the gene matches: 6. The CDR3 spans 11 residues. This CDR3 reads CAATGFAEAFF. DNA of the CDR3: TGTGCCGCGACAGGGTTTGCTGAAGCTTTCTTT.

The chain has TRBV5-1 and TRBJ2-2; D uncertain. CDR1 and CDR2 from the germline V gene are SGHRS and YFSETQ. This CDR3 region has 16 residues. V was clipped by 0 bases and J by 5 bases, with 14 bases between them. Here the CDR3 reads CASSLGATLGTGELFF. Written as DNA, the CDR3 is TGCGCCAGCAGCTTGGGCGCGACCCTTGGGACCGGGGAGCTGTTTTTT.

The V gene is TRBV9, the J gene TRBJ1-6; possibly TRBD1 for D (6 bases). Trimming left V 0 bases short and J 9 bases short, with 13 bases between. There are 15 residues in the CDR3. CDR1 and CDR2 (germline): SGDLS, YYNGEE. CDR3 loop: CASSVGQGFASPLHF. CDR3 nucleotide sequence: TGTGCCAGCAGCGTAGGGCAGGGGTTTGCTTCACCCCTCCACTTT.

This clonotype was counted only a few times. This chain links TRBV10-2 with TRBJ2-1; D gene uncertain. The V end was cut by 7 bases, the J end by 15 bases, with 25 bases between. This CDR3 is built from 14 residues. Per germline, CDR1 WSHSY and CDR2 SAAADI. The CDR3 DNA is TGCGCCAGCACCCCAGACCCCCCAGGCAGCGATCGGTTCTTC. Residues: CASTPDPPGSDRFF.

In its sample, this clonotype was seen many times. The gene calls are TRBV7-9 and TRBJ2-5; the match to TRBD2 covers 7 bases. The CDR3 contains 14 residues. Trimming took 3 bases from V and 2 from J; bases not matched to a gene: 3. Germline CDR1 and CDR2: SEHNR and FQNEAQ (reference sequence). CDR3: CASSFGGGQETQYF. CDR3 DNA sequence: TGTGCCAGCAGCTTCGGCGGGGGACAAGAGACCCAGTACTTC. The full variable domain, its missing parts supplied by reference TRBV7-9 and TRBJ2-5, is DTGVSQNPRHKITKRGQNVTFRCDPISEHNRLYWYRQTLGQGPEFLTYFQNEAQLEKSRLLSDRFSAERPKGSFSTLEIQRTEQGDSAMYLCASSFGGGQETQYFGPGTRLLVL.

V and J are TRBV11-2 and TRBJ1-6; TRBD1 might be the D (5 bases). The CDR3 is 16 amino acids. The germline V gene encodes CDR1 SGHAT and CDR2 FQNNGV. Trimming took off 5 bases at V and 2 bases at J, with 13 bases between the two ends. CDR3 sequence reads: CASSQGSSTYNSPLHF. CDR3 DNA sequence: TGTGCCAGCAGCCAGGGAAGTTCAACCTATAATTCACCCCTCCACTTT.

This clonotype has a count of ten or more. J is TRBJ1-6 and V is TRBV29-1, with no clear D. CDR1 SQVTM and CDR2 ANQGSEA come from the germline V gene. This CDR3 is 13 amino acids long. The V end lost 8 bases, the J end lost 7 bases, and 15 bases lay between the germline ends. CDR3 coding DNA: TGCAGCCGGCTAGACATAAGAAATTCACCCCTCCACTTT. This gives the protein CSRLDIRNSPLHF.

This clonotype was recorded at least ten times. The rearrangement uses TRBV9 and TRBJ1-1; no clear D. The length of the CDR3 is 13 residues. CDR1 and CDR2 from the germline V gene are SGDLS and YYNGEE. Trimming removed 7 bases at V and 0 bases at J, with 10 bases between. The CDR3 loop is CASAENMNTEAFF. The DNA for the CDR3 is TGTGCCAGCGCCGAGAACATGAACACTGAAGCTTTCTTT. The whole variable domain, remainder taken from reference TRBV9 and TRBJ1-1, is DSGVTQTPKHLITATGQRVTLRCSPRSGDLSVYWYQQSLDQGLQFLIQYYNGEERAKGNILERFSAQQFPDLHSELNLSSLELGDSALYFCASAENMNTEAFFGQGTRLTVV.